This paragraph covers one T cell receptor beta chain sequence. Its antigen is not known. The source of the sample is a study of T cells in Graves' hyperthyroidism and ophthalmopathy. Notes on the study in general: Most thyroid clonotypes expanded above 0.001 were also detected in blood. The model predicted ophthalmopathy a median roughly six months before onset.

CDR3 size: 12 residues. The germline CDR1 and CDR2 sequences are SGHDT and YYEEEE. Trimming cost V 0 bases and J 7 bases, with 7 bases left between them. Amplification of TCR beta CDR3 regions used RNA as the template. HTBI primers were the set used in a first-round RT-PCR of the TCR CDR3. TCRdb reprocessed the multiplex PCR reads with MiXCR, giving one entry per CDR3 protein. The data hold hundreds of thousands of distinct CDR3 sequences, with approximately 18% observed a single time. It was uncontrolled infection, other autoimmune disease, pregnancy or lactation that excluded patients. The receptor was isolated from a woman aged 45-65 years with Graves' hyperthyroidism that later progressed to Graves' ophthalmopathy. Sequencing was carried out using blood. The V call is TRBV5-6, the J call TRBJ1-1; D is unresolved. CDR3 bases: TGTGCCAGCAGCTTGGCGTCTTTTGAAGCTTTCTTT. It codes for CASSLASFEAFF.